Given below is one T cell receptor beta chain in context. Antigen specificity is unknown. These data come from a study of T cell repertoires and HLA-DP antigens. TCRdb keeps only in-frame clones here, not all; method: immunoSEQ multiplex PCR. The sample shows fewer than 95,000 clones, more than 75% of them seen only once. The clonotype originates from a middle-aged man in good health and CMV-seronegative. The material sequenced was CD4+ T cells from PBMCs.

In DNA, the CDR3 is TGCAGCGTTGCTTTGCAGGGCCGAACCTACGAGCAGTACTTC. This translates into CSVALQGRTYEQYF. The chain has TRBV29-1 and TRBJ2-7; tentatively, D is TRBD1 (5 bases). V lost 4 bases to trimming and J lost 2 bases, with 15 bases between them. There are 14 residues in the CDR3. The germline V gene encodes CDR1 SQVTM and CDR2 ANQGSEA.